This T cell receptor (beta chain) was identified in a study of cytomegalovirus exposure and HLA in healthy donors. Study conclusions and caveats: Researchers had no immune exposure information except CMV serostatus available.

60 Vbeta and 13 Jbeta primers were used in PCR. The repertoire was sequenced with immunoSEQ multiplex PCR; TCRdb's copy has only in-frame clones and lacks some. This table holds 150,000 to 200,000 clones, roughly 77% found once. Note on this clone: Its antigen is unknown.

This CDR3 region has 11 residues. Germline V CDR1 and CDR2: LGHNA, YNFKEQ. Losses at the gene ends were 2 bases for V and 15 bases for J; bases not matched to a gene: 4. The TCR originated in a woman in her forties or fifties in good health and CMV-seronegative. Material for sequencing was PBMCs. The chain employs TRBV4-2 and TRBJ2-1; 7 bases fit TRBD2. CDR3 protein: CASSQSGLRFF. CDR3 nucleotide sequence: TGTGCCAGCAGCCAATCGGGACTAAGGTTCTTC.